This T cell receptor beta chain was profiled in a study of blood T cells in healthy people across ages. In the case of this clonotype: Its target is unknown.

Findings and caveats of the study: A conclusive naive versus antigen-experienced comparison was prevented by the unsorted PBMCs. Higher diversity and more naive CD4+ cells were features of long-lived donors, compared to aged donors.

Then a second PCR, running roughly 6 to 11 cycles, was carried out with a sample-barcoded 5' primer and a J-beta primer mix. A single record per CDR3 protein comes from TCRdb applying MiXCR to the 5' RACE reads. Of fewer than 2,000,000 distinct CDR3 sequences listed, 30% to 40% are singletons. The V and J ends lost 0 bases and 1 base, in that order; junction bases with no gene match: 3. The CDR3 covers 16 residues. Per the germline V gene, CDR1 is ENHRY and CDR2 is SYGVKD. Each sample had at least 6.5 million PBMCs isolated. Total RNA was extracted at no less than 6 micrograms per sample. The chain has TRBV10-3 and TRBJ1-2; TRBD1 matches 9 bases. The receptor comes from a woman aged 25 to 39 in good health. Sequencing was done on a sample of blood. The CDR3 sequence is CAISESRTGDNYGYTF. The CDR3 DNA reads as TGTGCCATCAGTGAGTCCCGGACAGGGGATAACTATGGCTACACCTTC.